The 31 T cell receptor beta chains below all came from one sample that was sequenced in a study of Tregs in tolerant kidney transplant recipients. Profiled with immunoSEQ multiplex PCR; TCRdb holds only in-frame clones, not every one. The sample totals about 33,000 clones. This sample comprised CD8+ T cells from blood, obtained before the transplant. Every receptor here comes from a human donor who received a combined kidney and bone marrow transplant.

As to this clone: The CDR3 end falls 3 residues outside the read, so it is completed with the germline J gene. J is TRBJ2-7 and V is TRBV7-8, with D unclear. Germline CDR1 SGHVS, CDR2 FQNEAQ. The CDR3 is 15 residues long. Deletions cut 6 bases from V and 2 bases from J, with 17 bases between. The CDR3 DNA, read in part, is TGTGCCAGCAGGCAAGACCCCGGTGCGGCCTACGAG. This codes for CASRQDPGAAYE. The entire CDR3 sequence reads CASRQDPGAAYEQYF.

As regards this clone: Coverage ceases 3 residues before the CDR3 finishes, and the germline J gene fills in the end. This chain uses TRBV29-1 with TRBJ1-1; 9 nucleotides line up with TRBD1. CDR1 is SQVTM and CDR2 is ANQGSEA in the germline V gene. There are 14 residues in the CDR3. The chain's CDR3 is CSVEDRGQAIGAFF. The DNA read from the CDR3 is TGCAGCGTTGAGGACAGGGGCCAGGCCATTGGA. The whole variable domain, filled in from reference TRBV29-1 and TRBJ1-1, reads SAVISQKPSRDICQRGTSLTIQCQVDSQVTMMFWYRQQPGQSLTLIATANQGSEATYESGFVIDKFPISRPNLTFSTLTVSNMSPEDSSIYLCSVEDRGQAIGAFFGQGTRLTVV.

For this clone: The CDR3 goes on 3 residues after the read ends, and that part is filled in from the germline J gene. The V and J genes are TRBV6-1 and TRBJ2-5; 7 positions agree with TRBD1. The CDR3 runs to 15 residues. The J segment lost 2 bases and the V segment lost 1 base, leaving 4 bases of the junction unmatched. CDR1 MNHNS and CDR2 SASEGT come from the germline V gene. The CDR3 spells CASSEGGTAQETQYF. The CDR3 bases that were read are TGTGCCAGCAGTGAAGGGGGGACAGCTCAAGAGACC.

About this clone: The read ends 3 residues before the CDR3 terminus; that terminus is restored from the germline J gene. The chain combines TRBV19 with TRBJ1-2, with a possible D match to TRBD1 (6 bases). Germline CDR1 reads LNHDA; CDR2 reads SQIVND (reference sequence). The CDR3 loop spans 11 amino acids. V was clipped by 7 bases and J by 4 bases, with 7 bases between them. CDR3 amino acids: CASMTGYGYTF. The sequenced part of the CDR3 DNA is TGTGCCAGTATGACAGGCTATGGC.

Turning to this clone: The CDR3 extends 3 residues past the end of the read, so its final part is completed from the germline J gene. The J gene is TRBJ2-5, the V gene TRBV7-2, with a tentative D call TRBD2 (6 bases). This CDR3 comprises 15 residues. Germline lookup yields CDR1 SGHTA and CDR2 FQGNSA. Trimming left V 2 bases short and J 1 base short, with 11 bases between. The CDR3 here is CASSLSGGVQETQYF. The sequenced part of the CDR3 DNA is TGTGCCAGCAGCTTATCGGGCGGGGTCCAAGAGACC.

Points on this clone: Read data end 3 residues before the CDR3 end; the end is taken from the germline J gene. This rearrangement joins TRBV13 to TRBJ2-5; 8 positions agree with TRBD1. Germline V gene data show CDR1 as PRHDT and CDR2 as FYEKMQ (reference sequence). This CDR3 has 16 residues. Trimming cost V 5 bases and J 2 bases; bases outside gene matches: 10. The DNA read from the CDR3 is TGTGCCAGCAGCCCCGACAGGGGACCTCTACAAGAGACC. Translating it yields CASSPDRGPLQET. The whole CDR3 reads CASSPDRGPLQETQYF.

In regard to this clone: The sequence runs out 3 residues before the end of the CDR3; the remainder is reconstructed from the germline J gene. This rearrangement joins TRBV29-1 to TRBJ2-7; weak D call: TRBD1 (5 bases). Trimming left V 4 bases short and J 1 base short, with 14 bases between. The length of the CDR3 is 14 residues. CDR1 is SQVTM and CDR2 is ANQGSEA in the germline V gene. The CDR3 region is CSVAQAEWSYEQYF. The sequenced part of the CDR3 DNA is TGCAGCGTTGCACAGGCCGAGTGGTCCTACGAG.

As to this clone: The sequence runs out 3 residues before the end of the CDR3; the remainder is reconstructed from the germline J gene. The rearrangement uses TRBV20-1 and TRBJ2-2, with TRBD2 matching over 10 bases. The V and J ends lost 3 bases and 1 base, in that order; junction bases with no gene match: 8. The germline V gene has CDR1 DFQATT and CDR2 SNEGSKA (reference sequence). The CDR3 runs 17 residues. Incomplete CDR3 DNA: TGCAGTGCTAGTTCTCCTAGCGGGAGTGAGAACACCGGGGAG. Amino acid sequence: CSASSPSGSENTGE. The whole CDR3 protein is CSASSPSGSENTGELFF.

Points on this clone: The read finishes 3 residues shy of the CDR3 end, and the germline J gene is used to complete it. The V and J genes are TRBV13 and TRBJ2-7; 7 nucleotides line up with TRBD1. This CDR3 comprises 15 residues. V gave up 5 bases and J gave up 2 bases; unmatched junction bases: 9. Germline V gene lookup returns CDR1 PRHDT and CDR2 FYEKMQ (reference sequence). The sequenced CDR3 bases are TGTGCCAGCAGCAGTAGTGGGACAGCCCCCTACGAG. Protein: CASSSSGTAPYE. The entire CDR3 sequence reads CASSSSGTAPYEQYF.

Comment on this clone: The CDR3 goes on 3 residues after the read ends, and that part is filled in from the germline J gene. V and J are TRBV7-8 and TRBJ2-3; possibly TRBD1 for D (6 bases). This CDR3 comprises 17 residues. Germline V gene data show CDR1 as SGHVS and CDR2 as FQNEAQ. Trimming took 5 bases from V and 1 from J, leaving 19 bases between them. The CDR3 is CASSGPTGFRGTDTQYF. The DNA read from the CDR3 is TGTGCCAGCAGCGGACCCACAGGGTTCAGGGGCACAGATACG.

CDR3 region: CSVEDLGGAAYEQYF. The DNA read from the CDR3 is TGCAGCGTTGAAGACCTAGGGGGGGCCGCCTACGAG. This sequence joins TRBV29-1 and TRBJ2-7, with D maybe TRBD2 (7 bases). The read ends 3 residues shy of where the CDR3 ends; the end is completed using the germline J gene. The V end was cut by 0 bases, the J end by 2 bases, with 14 bases between. CDR1 and CDR2 (germline): SQVTM, ANQGSEA. The CDR3 is 15 amino acids.

Turning to this clone: The CDR3 extends 3 residues past the end of the read, so its final part is completed from the germline J gene. The genes are TRBV6-2 or TRBV6-3 and TRBJ2-2; 8 bases align to TRBD2. The germline gives CDR1 MNHEY, CDR2 SVGEGT. The trim removed 11 bases at V and 6 bases at J, leaving 14 bases unmatched. The CDR3 is 15 residues long. The CDR3 is CAPSEGLGSAGELFF. CDR3 DNA (partial): TGTGCCCCATCGGAGGGACTAGGGTCCGCCGGGGAG.

As for this clone: The read is 3 residues too short to cover the CDR3 end, so that end is filled in from the germline J gene. The chain joins TRBV19 to TRBJ1-1; tentatively, D is TRBD1 (6 bases). CDR1 is LNHDA and CDR2 is SQIVND in the germline V gene (reference sequence). The CDR3 runs to 14 residues. The V end was cut by 5 bases, the J end by 1 base, with 11 bases between. The CDR3 sequence is CASSLGGPNTEAFF. The part of the CDR3 DNA that was read is TGTGCCAGTAGTCTTGGGGGCCCGAACACTGAA. The variable domain in full, completed from reference TRBV19 and TRBJ1-1, reads DGGITQSPKYLFRKEGQNVTLSCEQNLNHDAMYWYRQDPGQGLRLIYYSQIVNDFQKGDIAEGYSVSREKKESFPLTVTSAQKNPTAFYLCASSLGGPNTEAFFGQGTRLTVV.

Of note for this clone: With the read ending 3 residues before the CDR3 end, the germline J gene is used to fill in that end. J is TRBJ1-1 and V is TRBV19; 9 nucleotides line up with TRBD1. This CDR3 is 14 amino acids long. The germline CDR1 and CDR2 sequences are LNHDA and SQIVND (reference sequence). V lost 5 bases and J lost 4; bases outside the gene matches: 5. This CDR3 reads CASSARTGVTEAFF. The CDR3 DNA, read in part, is TGTGCCAGTAGTGCCCGGACAGGGGTCACTGAA.

Points on this clone: The observed sequence ends 3 residues before the CDR3 terminus, with the missing tail filled in from the germline J gene. This chain uses TRBV19 with TRBJ2-1, with 10 bases lining up with TRBD2. Trimming removed 6 bases from V and 4 bases from J; junction bases left unmatched: 6. Per germline, CDR1 LNHDA and CDR2 SQIVND (reference sequence). The CDR3 totals 15 residues. The CDR3: CASSWSSGGYNEQFF. Incomplete CDR3 DNA: TGTGCCAGTAGCTGGTCTAGCGGGGGTTACAATGAG.

On this clone: The read falls 3 residues short of the CDR3 end, and the missing part is taken from the germline J gene. The chain recombines TRBV7-9 with TRBJ2-2; perhaps TRBD1 as D (6 bases). The CDR3 has 13 amino acids. CDR1 SEHNR and CDR2 FQNEAQ come from the germline V gene (reference sequence). Trimming left V 8 bases short and J 6 bases short, with 13 bases between. Incomplete CDR3 DNA: TGTGCCAGCGTTCAGGGGAGTCCCGGGGAG. Translation: CASVQGSPGE. The full CDR3 sequence reads CASVQGSPGELFF. The complete variable domain, with remaining parts taken from reference TRBV7-9 and TRBJ2-2, reads DTGVSQNPRHKITKRGQNVTFRCDPISEHNRLYWYRQTLGQGPEFLTYFQNEAQLEKSRLLSDRFSAERPKGSFSTLEIQRTEQGDSAMYLCASVQGSPGELFFGEGSRLTVL.

About this clone: Read sequence stops 3 residues before the CDR3 end, and the germline J gene provides the missing end. This chain joins TRBV10-2 and TRBJ2-5; D perhaps matches TRBD1 (6 bases). Per the germline V gene, CDR1 is WSHSY and CDR2 is SAAADI. V dropped 2 bases and J dropped 2 bases, with 18 bases sitting between them. The CDR3 runs to 17 residues. The chain's CDR3 is CASSEPFRGSSQETQYF. The CDR3 DNA, read in part, is TGCGCCAGCAGTGAGCCCTTTAGGGGGAGCTCTCAAGAGACC.

A remark on this clone: The read is 3 residues too short to cover the CDR3 end, so that end is filled in from the germline J gene. This rearrangement joins TRBV6-1 to TRBJ2-2; 14 positions match TRBD2. CDR3 length: 18 amino acids. Trimming at V came to 0 bases and at J to 4 bases, leaving 4 bases not matched to a gene. Germline V lookup: CDR1 MNHNS, CDR2 SASEGT. This chain's CDR3 is CASSEAMTSGGGTGELFF. CDR3 bases read: TGTGCCAGCAGTGAAGCGATGACTAGCGGGGGGGGCACCGGGGAG.

Worth noting for this clone: The CDR3 end lies 3 residues beyond the end of the read and is filled in from the germline J gene. The chain combines TRBV30 with TRBJ1-1; D might be TRBD1 (5 bases). Trimming took off 1 base at V and 6 bases at J, with 15 bases between the two ends. Germline V gene data show CDR1 as GTSNPN and CDR2 as SVGIG (reference sequence). CDR3 length: 14 residues. Here the CDR3 reads CAWSDWGGSSEAFF. CDR3 DNA, as far as it was read: TGTGCCTGGAGTGACTGGGGGGGGAGCTCTGAA.

CDR3 bases read: TGCAGTGCTAGAGGAGACAGGGGGAAAAATAATTCACCC. Its protein is CSARGDRGKNNSP. The full-length CDR3 reads as CSARGDRGKNNSPLHF. V gene TRBV20-1 combines with J gene TRBJ1-6; 9 bases line up with TRBD1. The CDR3 is cut off 3 residues early in the read; its end comes from the germline J gene. The CDR3 has 16 residues. CDR1 and CDR2 (germline): DFQATT, SNEGSKA (reference sequence). V shed 1 base and J 5 bases; nucleotides not matched to a gene: 6.

As to this clone: The read ends 3 residues early relative to the CDR3; the germline J gene fills the gap. V and J are TRBV5-1 and TRBJ1-6; D is perhaps TRBD1 (5 bases). Germline V lookup: CDR1 SGHRS, CDR2 YFSETQ. The CDR3 has 16 amino acids. Between the trimmed V and J ends, which lost 4 bases and 1 base, there was a span of 12 bases. The CDR3 loop reads CASSPGEGSYNSPLHF. CDR3 DNA (partial): TGCGCCAGCAGCCCGGGGGAGGGGTCCTATAATTCACCC.

As to this clone: The CDR3 is cut off 3 residues early in the read; its end comes from the germline J gene. The chain joins TRBV4-1 to TRBJ1-1; no clear D gene. The CDR3 covers 17 residues. Trimming left V 0 bases short and J 5 bases short, with 19 bases between. CDR1 and CDR2 from the germline V gene are MGHRA and YSYEKL. The CDR3 sequence: CASSQDIGDSSVTEAFF. The CDR3 bases that were read are TGCGCCAGCAGCCAAGATATCGGGGATTCCAGTGTAACTGAA.

To note about this clone: Coverage ceases 3 residues before the CDR3 finishes, and the germline J gene fills in the end. The genes are TRBV20-1 and TRBJ2-5; 7 bases line up with TRBD1. The CDR3 consists of 14 residues. In germline, CDR1 is DFQATT, CDR2 SNEGSKA (reference sequence). Trimming at V came to 2 bases and at J to 2 bases, leaving 5 bases not matched to a gene. The CDR3 sequence is CSARSGTEQETQYF. The sequenced CDR3 bases are TGCAGTGCTAGATCGGGGACAGAACAAGAGACC.

Comments on this clone: The read terminates 3 residues ahead of where the CDR3 ends, so the germline J gene completes it. The rearrangement uses TRBV19 and TRBJ1-1; TRBD1 aligns across 8 bases. This CDR3 spans 14 amino acids. In germline, CDR1 is LNHDA, CDR2 SQIVND (reference sequence). The ends lost 3 bases at V and 4 bases at J; junction bases unmatched: 4. The sequenced CDR3 bases are TGTGCCAGTAGTATTTGGGACAGGACCACTGAA. Amino acids: CASSIWDRTTE. The CDR3 as a whole reads CASSIWDRTTEAFF.

A note on this clone: The CDR3 end lies 3 residues beyond the end of the read and is filled in from the germline J gene. The chain employs TRBV7-6 and TRBJ2-5; weak D call: TRBD1 (5 bases). This CDR3 is 15 amino acids long. V was trimmed by 4 bases and J by 1 base, leaving 13 bases between them. The germline V gene encodes CDR1 SGHVS and CDR2 FNYEAQ. The part of the CDR3 DNA that was read is TGTGCCAGCAGCTCGACCCGGACACCCCAAGAGACC. Its translation: CASSSTRTPQET. The entire CDR3 protein is CASSSTRTPQETQYF.

The CDR3 is CASSDRQVEAFF. The part of the CDR3 DNA that was read is TGCGCCAGCAGTGATCGGCAGGTTGAA. The chain couples TRBV10-2 to TRBJ1-1; D unclear. The CDR3 extends 3 residues past the end of the read, so its final part is completed from the germline J gene. The CDR3 loop spans 12 amino acids. Per germline, CDR1 WSHSY and CDR2 SAAADI. Trimming shortened V by 3 bases and J by 7 bases, and 9 bases separated the two germline ends.

Worth noting for this clone: The observed sequence ends 3 residues before the CDR3 terminus, with the missing tail filled in from the germline J gene. The V gene is TRBV5-1, the J gene TRBJ1-1; D unclear. Germline CDR1 SGHRS, CDR2 YFSETQ. This CDR3 is built from 12 residues. The CDR3 here is CASSLDTGGAFF. CDR3 bases read: TGCGCCAGCAGCTTGGACACCGGCGGA. The complete variable domain, with remaining parts taken from reference TRBV5-1 and TRBJ1-1, reads KAGVTQTPRYLIKTRGQQVTLSCSPISGHRSVSWYQQTPGQGLQFLFEYFSETQRNKGNFPGRFSGRQFSNSRSEMNVSTLELGDSALYLCASSLDTGGAFFGQGTRLTVV.

For this clone: Read sequence stops 3 residues before the CDR3 end, and the germline J gene provides the missing end. The gene calls are TRBV14 and TRBJ1-6, with 8 bases aligning to TRBD1. The CDR3 runs to 15 residues. Germline V gives CDR1 SGHDN, CDR2 FVKESK. With V trimmed by 4 bases and J by 8 bases, 7 bases remained unmatched. Incomplete CDR3 DNA: TGTGCCAGCAGCCCAACAGGGGGGCCCTATTCACCC. It is translated as CASSPTGGPYSP. The complete CDR3 reads CASSPTGGPYSPLHF.

About this clone itself: Coverage ceases 3 residues before the CDR3 finishes, and the germline J gene fills in the end. The rearrangement links TRBV4-2 to TRBJ2-3; 8 bases fit TRBD2. Germline V lookup: CDR1 LGHNA, CDR2 YNFKEQ. The CDR3 spans 21 residues. V lost 4 bases to trimming and J lost 3 bases; unmatched junction nucleotides: 24. The DNA read from the CDR3 is TGTGCCAGCAGCCCCCTCACTGCCTGGGGGACTAGTGAGGGTAAGACAGATACG. It is translated as CASSPLTAWGTSEGKTDT. The full CDR3 reads CASSPLTAWGTSEGKTDTQYF.

About this clone: Sequencing ends 3 residues short of the CDR3 end; the germline J gene provides the rest. The rearrangement links TRBV19 to TRBJ2-7; 10 positions match TRBD1. The V gene's germline CDR1 is LNHDA and CDR2 SQIVND (reference sequence). The CDR3 runs 17 residues. The V segment lost 5 bases and the J segment 0 bases; nucleotides outside the gene matches: 10. This chain's CDR3 is CASSPTRQGALSYEQYF. The part of the CDR3 DNA that was read is TGTGCCAGTAGTCCGACCAGACAGGGGGCTCTCTCCTACGAG.

As to this clone: The read gets to within 3 residues of the CDR3 end, and the germline J gene fills in the rest. The chain is built from TRBV5-1 and TRBJ1-1, with D uncertain. V dropped 6 bases and J dropped 0 bases, with 12 bases sitting between them. The CDR3 is 14 residues long. Germline V CDR1 and CDR2: SGHRS, YFSETQ. CDR3 amino acids: CASTSGTLNTEAFF. CDR3 DNA, as far as it was read: TGCGCCAGCACCTCCGGTACCCTGAACACTGAA.